These 11 T cell receptor beta chains originate from one sample sequenced in a study of beta chain features in type 1 diabetes. These receptors lack a known antigen. Study-wide results and caveats: Type 1 diabetes patients had TCRB CDR3s that were shorter (moderately but significantly so) in all four CD4+ subsets.

What was sequenced were expressed TCRB transcripts, since all of the isolated RNA had been reverse transcribed. Method: immunoSEQ multiplex PCR; TCRdb's copy keeps in-frame clones and lacks some. The top ten hold 1% of the sample, which has almost 350,000 clones, around 8.5% seen once. The sequenced material came from central memory CD4+ T cells from blood. All receptors derive from a man aged 25-40 years with type 1 diabetes.

The V call is TRBV19, the J call TRBJ2-2, with D perhaps assigned TRBD1 or TRBD2 (6 bases each). Trimming left V 7 bases short and J 0 bases short, with 15 bases between. The CDR3 runs 16 residues. Germline CDR1 LNHDA, CDR2 SQIVND (reference sequence). This CDR3 is CASTQLGGANTGELFF. The CDR3 DNA reads TGTGCCAGTACCCAATTGGGGGGCGCGAACACCGGGGAGCTGTTTTTT.

The chain combines TRBV6-5 with TRBJ2-3, with D unresolved. Germline CDR1 reads MNHEY; CDR2 reads SVGAGI. The V gene lost 8 bases and the J gene lost 2 bases, with 8 bases spanning the gap. The CDR3 is made up of 12 amino acids. In nucleotides, the CDR3 is TGTGCCAGCTCGGCTGACACAGATACGCAGTATTTT. As protein: CASSADTDTQYF.

This clone was observed a few times. The chain employs TRBV7-2 and TRBJ2-7; TRBD1 matches at 9 bases. After removal of 6 bases from V and 0 bases from J, the junction contained 6 bases not matched to a gene. Germline CDR1 and CDR2: SGHTA and FQGNSA. CDR3 length: 15 residues. The CDR3 loop is CASRRGQGSSYEQYF. The CDR3 DNA reads TGTGCCAGCAGACGCGGACAGGGGAGCTCCTACGAGCAGTACTTC.

V and J are TRBV7-2 and TRBJ1-5; D uncertain. Germline V lookup: CDR1 SGHTA, CDR2 FQGNSA. CDR3 size: 13 residues. The ends were cut back, 2 bases at V and 3 bases at J, with 5 bases in the middle. Written as DNA, the CDR3 is TGTGCCAGCAGCTTAACAGACAATCAGCCCCAGCATTTT. As protein: CASSLTDNQPQHF.

Concerning this clone: The same CDR3 also results from other DNA sequences found in this sample. The J gene is TRBJ2-5, the V gene TRBV29-1, with unresolved D. Trimming removed 7 bases from V and 2 bases from J, with 5 bases in between. The germline CDR1 and CDR2 sequences are SQVTM and ANQGSEA. The CDR3 sequence is 10 residues long. The CDR3 reads CSAEQETQYF. In DNA form, the CDR3 reads TGCAGCGCAGAGCAAGAGACCCAGTACTTC.

The CDR3 DNA follows: TGTGCCATCAGTGAGAGGACGGAGATCTATGGCTACACCTTC. Its translation: CAISERTEIYGYTF. The V and J genes are TRBV10-3 and TRBJ1-2; no clear D. CDR1 ENHRY and CDR2 SYGVKD come from the germline V gene. V lost 2 bases, J lost 4 bases, and 11 bases lay in between. CDR3 size: 14 residues.

The rearrangement uses TRBV7-2 and TRBJ2-2; 9 nucleotides agree with TRBD2. The CDR3 consists of 15 residues. J lost 6 bases, V lost 5 bases, and 7 bases had no gene match. Germline V gene lookup returns CDR1 SGHTA and CDR2 FQGNSA. CDR3 coding DNA: TGTGCCAGCAGCCCCCTTGGCGGGGGGGCCGGGGAGCTGTTTTTT. It yields the protein CASSPLGGGAGELFF.

The chain employs TRBV30 and TRBJ1-1; D uncertain. V lost 8 bases to trimming and J lost 7 bases, with 20 bases between them. The CDR3 length is 13 residues. Germline V gene sequence: CDR1 GTSNPN, CDR2 SVGIG (reference sequence). The CDR3 DNA follows: TGTGCCAGCAGTCCTCGACGGGTGGTTGAAGCTTTCTTT. It encodes CASSPRRVVEAFF.

This clone has more than one count but fewer than ten. This chain connects TRBV4-3 to TRBJ2-7, with D possibly TRBD2 on 6 matching bases. Trimming removed 4 bases at V and 1 base at J, with 11 bases between. Germline loops: CDR1 LGHNA, CDR2 YSLEER. The CDR3 consists of 14 residues. The CDR3 DNA reads TGCGCCAGCAGCCGGGGACTGGAATCCTACGAGCAGTACTTC. Translation: CASSRGLESYEQYF.

This clone appeared many times. DNA of the CDR3: TGCGCCAGCAGCTTGGGGACAGGGGCAGATACGCAGTATTTT. The encoded protein is CASSLGTGADTQYF. This sequence joins TRBV5-1 and TRBJ2-3, with 9 positions matching TRBD1. Germline trimming cut 0 bases from V and 4 bases from J; bases unmatched to any gene: 0. Germline V lookup: CDR1 SGHRS, CDR2 YFSETQ. The CDR3 is 14 amino acids.

This clone was counted many times. One junction end disagrees with the germline gene, perhaps due to a read error. The gene calls are TRBV7-9 and TRBJ2-2; no firm D call. The CDR3 contains 14 residues. Germline-derived CDR1 and CDR2 are SEHNR and FQNEAQ (reference sequence). In nucleotides, the CDR3 is TGTGCCAGCGGCTTGGCAGCGAACACCGGGGAGCTGTTTTTT. Its protein is CASGLAANTGELFF.